The 15 T cell receptor beta chains below come from one sample, sequenced in a study of blood T cell repertoires in COVID-19. Produced via immunoSEQ multiplex PCR; TCRdb's table is partial and in-frame only. The table lists about 300,000 clones, about 83% of them singletons. The sequenced sample consisted of peripheral blood. Receptors were obtained from a woman aged 45 to 65 who had recovered from COVID-19.

This clone was observed once. The chain employs TRBV10-3 and TRBJ2-7, with 7 bases identical to TRBD1. Germline assignment: CDR1 ENHRY and CDR2 SYGVKD. V lost 6 bases to trimming and J lost 6 bases; unmatched junction nucleotides: 5. The CDR3 runs 12 residues. CDR3 in amino acids: CAIRETGSEQYF. The CDR3 DNA sequence: TGTGCCATCAGGGAGACAGGGAGCGAGCAGTACTTC.

The J gene is TRBJ2-1, the V gene TRBV2, with a tentative D call TRBD1 (6 bases). The CDR3 length is 13 residues. Per the germline V gene, CDR1 is SNHLY and CDR2 is FYNNEI. V was shortened by 8 bases and J by 3 bases, with 11 bases between the two germline ends. In DNA form, the CDR3 reads TGTGCCAGCGGGGGCGGTAGCTACAATGAGCAGTTCTTC. As protein: CASGGGSYNEQFF.

The CDR3 nucleotides are TGTGCCAGCAGCGTAGGGGGGACAGGGGAATCCGAGCAGTACTTC. Its translation: CASSVGGTGESEQYF. The chain couples TRBV9 to TRBJ2-7, with 10 bases that match TRBD1. The germline CDR1 and CDR2 sequences are SGDLS and YYNGEE. The CDR3 length is 15 residues. V dropped 0 bases and J dropped 6; count of bases not matched to a gene: 6.

J is TRBJ1-5 and V is TRBV15, with a possible D match to TRBD1 (6 bases). Looked up from germline, CDR1 is LNHNV and CDR2 is YYDKDF (reference sequence). The CDR3 contains 16 residues. V lost 1 base to trimming and J lost 5 bases, with 15 bases between them. The CDR3 loop is CATSRGLGQYDQPQHF. The CDR3 DNA reads as TGTGCCACCAGCAGAGGGCTCGGACAGTACGATCAGCCCCAGCATTTT.

This sequence joins TRBV3-1 (or the pseudogene TRBV3-2) and TRBJ1-4; D possibly corresponds to TRBD1 (5 bases). Germline CDR1 is LGHDT and CDR2 is YNNKEL (reference sequence). The ends were cut back, 1 base at V and 12 bases at J, with 18 bases in the middle. The length of the CDR3 is 15 residues. The CDR3: CASSQVGAIPGELFF. The CDR3, as DNA: TGTGCCAGCAGCCAAGTGGGTGCCATCCCGGGGGAACTGTTTTTT.

Here the CDR3 reads CASSLDGASGGPDTQYF. In DNA form, the CDR3 reads TGTGCCAGCAGCTTAGATGGGGCTAGCGGGGGCCCAGATACGCAGTATTTT. The chain couples TRBV11-3 to TRBJ2-3, with 10 bases lining up with TRBD2. The V gene end was trimmed by 0 bases and the J gene end by 4 bases; junction bases not matched to a gene: 7. Germline CDR1 is SGHNT and CDR2 is YENEEA. This CDR3 region has 17 residues.

The J gene is TRBJ1-1, the V gene TRBV29-1; maybe TRBD1 (6 bases). The germline V gene encodes CDR1 SQVTM and CDR2 ANQGSEA. V was shortened by 3 bases and J by 4 bases, with 12 bases between the two germline ends. The CDR3 extends over 13 amino acids. CDR3 DNA sequence: TGCAGCGTTGACGGACAGTTGGGCACTGAAGCTTTCTTT. Its translation: CSVDGQLGTEAFF.

The chain carries TRBV3-1 (or the pseudogene TRBV3-2) and TRBJ1-2, with a tentative D call TRBD1 (6 bases). Looked up from germline, CDR1 is LGHDT and CDR2 is YNNKEL (reference sequence). V was cut by 2 bases and J by 4 bases, with 8 bases left in between. There are 13 residues in the CDR3. CDR3 region: CASSQRTVYGYTF. DNA of the CDR3: TGTGCCAGCAGCCAACGGACAGTCTATGGCTACACCTTC.

The rearrangement links TRBV5-1 to TRBJ2-2; a possible D gene is TRBD2 (5 bases). The CDR3 totals 16 residues. Germline V gene lookup returns CDR1 SGHRS and CDR2 YFSETQ. V gave up 0 bases and J gave up 0 bases, with 9 bases separating them. CDR3 nucleotides: TGCGCCAGCAGCTTGGAAACAGCGGCGAACACCGGGGAGCTGTTTTTT. Protein product: CASSLETAANTGELFF.

The DNA of the CDR3 is TGTGCCAGCAGCCAAGGGACTAGCGGGGGGGGTGAGCAGTTCTTC. Its translation is CASSQGTSGGGEQFF. The chain couples TRBV3-1 (or the pseudogene TRBV3-2) to TRBJ2-1, with TRBD2 identical over 15 bases. The CDR3 runs to 15 residues. Trimming at V came to 1 base and at J to 9 bases, leaving 1 base not matched to a gene. Germline assignment: CDR1 LGHDT and CDR2 YNNKEL (reference sequence).

The rearrangement uses TRBV7-2 and TRBJ2-2; perhaps TRBD1 as D (6 bases). The CDR3 spans 13 residues. CDR1 and CDR2 (germline): SGHTA, FQGNSA. Trimming shortened V by 8 bases and J by 4 bases, and 11 bases separated the two germline ends. The CDR3 loop is CASAWTATGELFF. CDR3 DNA: TGTGCCAGCGCCTGGACAGCCACCGGGGAGCTGTTTTTT.

The rearrangement uses TRBV5-1 and TRBJ1-6; 8 positions agree with TRBD1. After removal of 4 bases from V and 7 bases from J, the junction contained 1 base not matched to a gene. The CDR3 contains 13 residues. Germline loops: CDR1 SGHRS, CDR2 YFSETQ. The CDR3: CASSRTGNSPLHF. CDR3 nucleotide sequence: TGCGCCAGCAGCAGGACAGGGAATTCACCCCTCCACTTT.

The rearrangement links TRBV25-1 to TRBJ2-2; 10 bases match TRBD1. Germline CDR1 and CDR2: MGHDK and SYGVNS. This CDR3 spans 17 amino acids. Germline trimming cut 2 bases from V and 7 bases from J; bases unmatched to any gene: 10. The CDR3 here is CASSEIKGDRGSGELFF. The DNA of the CDR3 is TGTGCCAGCAGTGAAATAAAGGGGGACAGGGGTAGCGGGGAGCTGTTTTTT.

V gene TRBV14 combines with J gene TRBJ1-3; D not certain. Germline V gene lookup returns CDR1 SGHDN and CDR2 FVKESK. The CDR3 covers 14 residues. V was cut by 3 bases and J by 4 bases, with 10 bases left in between. In DNA, the CDR3 is TGTGCCAGCAGCCAGTACTCGGGGGGAAACACCATATATTTT. Protein product: CASSQYSGGNTIYF.

The CDR3 is CASSSRRLAGPGEQFF. The CDR3 nucleotides read TGTGCCAGCAGCTCTAGGAGGCTAGCGGGTCCCGGTGAGCAGTTCTTC. The chain is built from TRBV7-2 and TRBJ2-1, with 8 bases identical to TRBD2. V was pared by 4 bases and J by 9 bases, with 14 bases of the junction left unmatched. This CDR3 has 16 amino acids. Germline CDR1 is SGHTA and CDR2 is FQGNSA.